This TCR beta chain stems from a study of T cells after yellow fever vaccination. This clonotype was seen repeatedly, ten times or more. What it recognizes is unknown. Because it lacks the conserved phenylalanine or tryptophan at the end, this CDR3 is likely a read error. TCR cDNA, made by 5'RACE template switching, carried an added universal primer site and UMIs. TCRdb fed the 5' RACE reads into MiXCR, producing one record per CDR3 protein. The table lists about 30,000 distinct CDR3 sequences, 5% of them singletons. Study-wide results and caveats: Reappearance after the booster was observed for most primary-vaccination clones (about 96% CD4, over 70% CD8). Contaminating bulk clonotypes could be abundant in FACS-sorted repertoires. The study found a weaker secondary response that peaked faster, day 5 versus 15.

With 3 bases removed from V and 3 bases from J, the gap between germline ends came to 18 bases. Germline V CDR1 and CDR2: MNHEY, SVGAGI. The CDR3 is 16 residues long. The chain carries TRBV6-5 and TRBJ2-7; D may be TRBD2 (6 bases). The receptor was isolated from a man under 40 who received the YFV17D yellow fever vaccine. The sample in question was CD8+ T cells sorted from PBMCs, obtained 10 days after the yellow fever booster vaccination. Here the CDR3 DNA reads TGTGCCAGCAGTTATGGATCGGGGGTCCCTAACTACGAGCAGTACTTA. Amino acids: CASSYGSGVPNYEQYL.